This entry describes one T cell receptor beta chain. No antigen is known for it. The data were taken from a study of T cell responses to AZD1222 COVID-19 vaccine. The wider study: Second doses at about 4 or about 12 weeks were pooled.

Study-wide results and limits: The repertoires were collected only after the peak T cell response. Of the AZD1222 recipients, only 5 to 7 were seropositive at baseline. Females outnumbered males among donors, who were mostly white British; clonal diversity was possibly underestimated.

Repertoires were generated with immunoSEQ multiplex PCR, while TCRdb's copy carries only in-frame clones and drops some. The data show about 100,000 clones, with roughly 89% seen just once and more than 15% held by the top ten. This TCR was sampled from an adult in good health. The sequencing used peripheral blood, collected on day 0 of AZD1222 vaccination.

The CDR3 is CASSYRGRMNTEAFF. The CDR3 coding sequence is TGTGCCAGCAGTTACAGGGGCCGCATGAACACTGAAGCTTTCTTT. V and J are TRBV6-5 and TRBJ1-1, with D perhaps matching TRBD1 (5 bases). CDR3 size: 15 residues. V lost 2 bases, J lost 0 bases, and 10 bases lay in between. Germline lookup yields CDR1 MNHEY and CDR2 SVGAGI.